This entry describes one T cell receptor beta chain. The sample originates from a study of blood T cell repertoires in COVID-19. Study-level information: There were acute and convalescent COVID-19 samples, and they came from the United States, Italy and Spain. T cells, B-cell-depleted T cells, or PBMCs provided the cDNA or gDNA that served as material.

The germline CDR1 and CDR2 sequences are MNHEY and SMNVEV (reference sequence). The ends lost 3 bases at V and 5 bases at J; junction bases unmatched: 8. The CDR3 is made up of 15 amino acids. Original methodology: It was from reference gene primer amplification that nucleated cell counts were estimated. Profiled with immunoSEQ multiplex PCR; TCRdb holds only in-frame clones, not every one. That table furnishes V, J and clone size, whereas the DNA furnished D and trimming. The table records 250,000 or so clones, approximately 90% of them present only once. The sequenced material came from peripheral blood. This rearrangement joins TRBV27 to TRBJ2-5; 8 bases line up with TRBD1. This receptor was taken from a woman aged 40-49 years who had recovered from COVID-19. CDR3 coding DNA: TGTGCCAGCAGTTTCTTCGGACAGGGCGGGGAGACCCAGTACTTC. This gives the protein CASSFFGQGGETQYF.